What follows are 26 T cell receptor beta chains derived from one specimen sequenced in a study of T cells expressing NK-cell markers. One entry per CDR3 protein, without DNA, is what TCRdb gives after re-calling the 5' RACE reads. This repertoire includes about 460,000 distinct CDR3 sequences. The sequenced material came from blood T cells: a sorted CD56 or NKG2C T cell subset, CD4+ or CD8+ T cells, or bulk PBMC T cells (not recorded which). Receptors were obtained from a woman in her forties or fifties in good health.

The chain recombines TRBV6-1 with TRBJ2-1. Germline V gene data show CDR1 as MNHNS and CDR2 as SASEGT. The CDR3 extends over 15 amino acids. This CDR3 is CASRRERSSYNEQFF.

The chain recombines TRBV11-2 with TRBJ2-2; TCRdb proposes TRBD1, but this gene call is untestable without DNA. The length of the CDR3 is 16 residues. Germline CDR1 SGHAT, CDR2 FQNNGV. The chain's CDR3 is CASSLVHRGLAGELFF.

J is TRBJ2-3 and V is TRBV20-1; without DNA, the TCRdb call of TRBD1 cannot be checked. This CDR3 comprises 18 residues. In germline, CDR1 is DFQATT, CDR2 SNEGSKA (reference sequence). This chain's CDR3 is CSAMQGGAGGSLGDTQYF.

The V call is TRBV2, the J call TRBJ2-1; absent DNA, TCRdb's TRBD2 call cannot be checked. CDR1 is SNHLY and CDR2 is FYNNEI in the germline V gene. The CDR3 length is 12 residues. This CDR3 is CASIISGSEQFF.

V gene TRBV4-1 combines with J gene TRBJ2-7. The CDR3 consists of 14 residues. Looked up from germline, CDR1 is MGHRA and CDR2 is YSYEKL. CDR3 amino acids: CASSQGQSPYEQYF.

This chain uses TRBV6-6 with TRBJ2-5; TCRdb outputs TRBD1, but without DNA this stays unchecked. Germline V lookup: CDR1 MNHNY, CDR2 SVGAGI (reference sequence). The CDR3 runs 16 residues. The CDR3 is CASRWDRIQYQETQYF.

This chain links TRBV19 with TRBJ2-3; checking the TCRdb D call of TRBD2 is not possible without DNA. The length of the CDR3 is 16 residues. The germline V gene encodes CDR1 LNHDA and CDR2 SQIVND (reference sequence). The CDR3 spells CASSIQSSSSTDTQYF. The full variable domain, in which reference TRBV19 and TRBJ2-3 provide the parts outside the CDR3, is DGGITQSPKYLFRKEGQNVTLSCEQNLNHDAMYWYRQDPGQGLRLIYYSQIVNDFQKGDIAEGYSVSREKKESFPLTVTSAQKNPTAFYLCASSIQSSSSTDTQYFGPGTRLTVL.

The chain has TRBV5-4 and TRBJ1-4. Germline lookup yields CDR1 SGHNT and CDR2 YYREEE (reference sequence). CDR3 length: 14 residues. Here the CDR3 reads CASSLARTNEKLFF.

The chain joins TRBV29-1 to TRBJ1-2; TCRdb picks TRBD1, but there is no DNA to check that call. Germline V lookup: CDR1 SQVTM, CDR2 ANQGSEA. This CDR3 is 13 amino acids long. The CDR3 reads CSVPRSFNYGYTF.

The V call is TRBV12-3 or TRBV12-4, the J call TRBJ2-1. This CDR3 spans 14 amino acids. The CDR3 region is CASSRRTVDNEQFF.

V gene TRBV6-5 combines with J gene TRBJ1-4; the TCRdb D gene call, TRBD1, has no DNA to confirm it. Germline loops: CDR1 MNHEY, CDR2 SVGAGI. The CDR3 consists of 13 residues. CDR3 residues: CASSYSRGGKLFF.

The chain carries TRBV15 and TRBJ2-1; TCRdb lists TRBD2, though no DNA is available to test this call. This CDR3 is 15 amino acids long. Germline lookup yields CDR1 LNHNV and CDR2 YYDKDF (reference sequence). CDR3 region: CATSSGSPSYNEQFF.

This CDR3 reads CASSLSRDGTDTQYF. The chain combines TRBV7-9 with TRBJ2-3; no DNA is available, so the TRBD1 call from TCRdb remains unchecked. CDR3 length: 15 residues. Germline CDR1 and CDR2: SEHNR and FQNEAQ (reference sequence).

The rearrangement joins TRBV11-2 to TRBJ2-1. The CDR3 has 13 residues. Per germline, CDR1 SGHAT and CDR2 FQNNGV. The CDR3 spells CASRTPHYNEQFF.

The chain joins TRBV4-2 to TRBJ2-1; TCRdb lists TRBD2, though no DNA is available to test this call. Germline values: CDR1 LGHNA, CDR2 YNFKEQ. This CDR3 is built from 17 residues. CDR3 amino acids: CASSQDRGTSGANEQFF.

The CDR3 region is CASSPPTGVNEQFF. The chain combines TRBV28 with TRBJ2-1; TCRdb's D call of TRBD1 is untestable without DNA. CDR1 is MDHEN, CDR2 SYDVKM, per germline. This CDR3 spans 14 amino acids.

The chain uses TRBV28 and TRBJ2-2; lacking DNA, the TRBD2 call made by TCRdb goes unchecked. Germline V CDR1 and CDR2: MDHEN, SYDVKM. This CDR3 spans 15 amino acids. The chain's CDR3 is CASSRTRIPTGELFF. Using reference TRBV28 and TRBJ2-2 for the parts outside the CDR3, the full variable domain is DVKVTQSSRYLVKRTGEKVFLECVQDMDHENMFWYRQDPGLGLRLIYFSYDVKMKEKGDIPEGYSVSREKKERFSLILESASTNQTSMYLCASSRTRIPTGELFFGEGSRLTVL.

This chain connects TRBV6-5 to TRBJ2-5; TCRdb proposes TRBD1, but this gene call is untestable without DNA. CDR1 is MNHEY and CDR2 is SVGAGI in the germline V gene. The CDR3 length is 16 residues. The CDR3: CASSSQAGQHGTQQYF.

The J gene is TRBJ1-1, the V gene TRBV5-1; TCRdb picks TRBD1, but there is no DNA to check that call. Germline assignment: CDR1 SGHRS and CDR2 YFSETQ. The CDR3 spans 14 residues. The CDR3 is CASSLEGWNTEAFF.

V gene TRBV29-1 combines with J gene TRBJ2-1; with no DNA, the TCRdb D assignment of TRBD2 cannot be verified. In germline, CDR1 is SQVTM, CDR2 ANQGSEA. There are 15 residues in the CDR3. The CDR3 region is CSVGLPLGLHNEQFF.

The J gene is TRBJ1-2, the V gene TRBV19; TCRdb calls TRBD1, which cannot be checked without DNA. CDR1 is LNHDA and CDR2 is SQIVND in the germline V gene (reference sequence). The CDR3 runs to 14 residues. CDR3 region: CAFPGGSPNYGYTF.

This chain's CDR3 is CSATRQGLMNTEAFF. J is TRBJ1-1 and V is TRBV20-1; TCRdb designates TRBD1, a call that cannot be tested without DNA. The CDR3 runs to 15 residues. Per germline, CDR1 DFQATT and CDR2 SNEGSKA (reference sequence).

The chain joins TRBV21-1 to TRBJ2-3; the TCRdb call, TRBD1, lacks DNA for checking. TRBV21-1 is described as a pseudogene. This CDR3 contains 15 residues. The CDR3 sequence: CASPGKRINTDTQYF.

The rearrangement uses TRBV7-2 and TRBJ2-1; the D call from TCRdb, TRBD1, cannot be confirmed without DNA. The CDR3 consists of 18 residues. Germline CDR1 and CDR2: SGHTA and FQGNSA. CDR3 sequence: CASSHTAFRGLRDNEQFF.

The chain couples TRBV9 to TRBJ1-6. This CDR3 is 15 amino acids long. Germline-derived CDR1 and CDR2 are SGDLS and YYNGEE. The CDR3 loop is CASSVEREGISPLHF.

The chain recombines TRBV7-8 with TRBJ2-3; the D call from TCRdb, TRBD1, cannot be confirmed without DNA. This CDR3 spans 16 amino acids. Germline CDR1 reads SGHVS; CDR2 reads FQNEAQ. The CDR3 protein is CASSPGQGARIDTQYF.